One sample yielded the 4 T cell receptor beta chains listed below, sequenced in a study of CD8 T cells in ankylosing spondylitis. TCRdb reanalysed the 5' RACE reads using MiXCR and keeps one entry per CDR3 protein. The sample lists about 300,000 distinct CDR3 sequences; 11% were seen once. Sequenced material: blood, either unsorted or a sorted T cell fraction (not recorded which). Receptors were obtained from a female donor with ankylosing spondylitis or in good health (not recorded which).

The J gene is TRBJ1-2, the V gene TRBV11-2; TRBD1 matches at 7 bases. The J segment lost 7 bases and the V segment lost 5 bases, leaving 10 bases of the junction unmatched. The CDR3 length is 14 residues. CDR1 SGHAT and CDR2 FQNNGV come from the germline V gene. CDR3 bases: TGTGCCAGCAGCGCGGAGACAGGGTTTGCTGGCTACACCTTC. This sequence encodes CASSAETGFAGYTF.

This clonotype has just a few counts. This chain links TRBV28 with TRBJ1-6, with D unclear. The V and J ends lost 3 bases and 7 bases respectively, with 25 bases between them. The CDR3 is 19 amino acids. Germline loops: CDR1 MDHEN, CDR2 SYDVKM. CDR3: CASSFVISGPHKLNSPLHF. CDR3 nucleotides: TGTGCCAGCAGTTTTGTCATTTCCGGGCCCCACAAGCTCAATTCACCCCTCCACTTT.

This clonotype was observed many times. The chain uses TRBV7-2 and TRBJ1-1; D unclear. Looked up from germline, CDR1 is SGHTA and CDR2 is FQGNSA. Between the trimmed V and J ends, which lost 4 bases and 4 bases, there was a span of 16 bases. The CDR3 runs 15 residues. CDR3 region: CASSSTVVKGTEAFF. The CDR3 nucleotides are TGTGCCAGCAGCTCAACGGTAGTGAAGGGCACTGAAGCTTTCTTT.

The V and J genes are TRBV30 and TRBJ2-3, with TRBD2 matching over 9 bases. Trimming removed 4 bases from V and 2 bases from J; junction bases left unmatched: 10. The CDR3 spans 16 residues. Germline V gene lookup returns CDR1 GTSNPN and CDR2 SVGIG (reference sequence). CDR3 in amino acids: CAWTLLAGGHTDTQYF. The CDR3, as DNA: TGTGCCTGGACCCTTCTGGCGGGGGGGCACACAGATACGCAGTATTTT.